These 18 T cell receptor beta chains share one sample of origin, sequenced in a study of blood T cell repertoires in COVID-19. Repertoires were generated with immunoSEQ multiplex PCR, while TCRdb's copy carries only in-frame clones and drops some. The sample records more than 200,000 clones, roughly 89% being singletons. The sample consisted of PBMCs or T cells enriched from blood (not recorded which). All receptors derive from a woman between 25 and 40 years old with acute COVID-19.

The chain recombines TRBV9 with TRBJ1-1; 8 nucleotides line up with TRBD1. Germline values: CDR1 SGDLS, CDR2 YYNGEE. The CDR3 is 15 residues long. Trimming at V came to 7 bases and at J to 4 bases, leaving 12 bases not matched to a gene. The CDR3: CASGSSDRAGTEAFF. The DNA for the CDR3 is TGTGCCAGCGGGTCTTCGGACAGGGCGGGCACTGAAGCTTTCTTT. The full variable domain, its missing parts supplied by reference TRBV9 and TRBJ1-1, is DSGVTQTPKHLITATGQRVTLRCSPRSGDLSVYWYQQSLDQGLQFLIQYYNGEERAKGNILERFSAQQFPDLHSELNLSSLELGDSALYFCASGSSDRAGTEAFFGQGTRLTVV.

The chain has TRBV15 and TRBJ2-7, with 9 bases lining up with TRBD1. V lost 0 bases to trimming and J lost 5 bases; unmatched junction nucleotides: 5. Germline CDR1 reads LNHNV; CDR2 reads YYDKDF (reference sequence). This CDR3 has 15 residues. The chain's CDR3 is CATSRDRTGVDEQYF. As DNA, the CDR3 is TGTGCCACCAGCAGAGATAGGACAGGGGTTGACGAGCAGTACTTC.

This clone was seen a single time. The V and J genes are TRBV6-5 and TRBJ2-7; tentative D call: TRBD2 (5 bases). CDR3 length equals 11 residues. V dropped 9 bases and J dropped 2 bases, with 8 bases sitting between them. CDR1 MNHEY and CDR2 SVGAGI come from the germline V gene. The CDR3 DNA is TGTGCCAGATGGGAGACCTACGAGCAGTACTTC. It translates to CARWETYEQYF.

This chain links TRBV21-1 with TRBJ2-5; the table's D call of TRBD2 was not tested on the DNA. TRBV21-1 has pseudogene status. The CDR3 contains 13 residues. The CDR3 DNA reads TGTGCCAGCAGCGATCCCCGGCAAGAGACCCAGTACTTC. Its protein product is CASSDPRQETQYF.

This clone was detected only a few times. The chain employs TRBV9 and TRBJ1-2; TRBD1 matches at 8 bases. The CDR3 runs to 13 residues. Germline V gene data show CDR1 as SGDLS and CDR2 as YYNGEE. V lost 4 bases to trimming and J lost 5 bases; unmatched junction nucleotides: 4. The CDR3 coding sequence is TGTGCCAGCAGCCCGGACAGGGATTATGGCTACACCTTC. Amino acid sequence: CASSPDRDYGYTF. Full variable domain (remainder filled in from reference TRBV9 and TRBJ1-2): DSGVTQTPKHLITATGQRVTLRCSPRSGDLSVYWYQQSLDQGLQFLIQYYNGEERAKGNILERFSAQQFPDLHSELNLSSLELGDSALYFCASSPDRDYGYTFGSGTRLTVV.

This clone was found once. The chain is built from TRBV7-9 and TRBJ2-3; TRBD1 aligns across 7 bases. This CDR3 is built from 15 residues. The V and J ends lost 4 bases and 2 bases, in that order; junction bases with no gene match: 6. Germline loops: CDR1 SEHNR, CDR2 FQNEAQ (reference sequence). The CDR3 loop reads CASSWDSPSTDTQYF. CDR3 in DNA: TGTGCCAGCAGCTGGGACAGTCCTTCCACAGATACGCAGTATTTT.

This chain links TRBV3-1 (or the pseudogene TRBV3-2) with TRBJ2-7; 8 positions match TRBD1. CDR1 and CDR2 from the germline V gene are LGHDT and YNNKEL (reference sequence). The CDR3 covers 15 residues. V lost 0 bases and J lost 6; bases outside the gene matches: 7. The CDR3, as DNA: TGTGCCAGCAGCCAAGATGCCACAGGGGGTGGCGAGCAGTACTTC. Amino acids: CASSQDATGGGEQYF.

This chain connects TRBV6-5 to TRBJ2-7; TRBD2 aligns across 8 bases. The CDR3 contains 15 residues. V lost 5 bases, J lost 0 bases, and 6 bases stayed unmatched. CDR1 is MNHEY and CDR2 is SVGAGI in the germline V gene. The CDR3 protein is CASSTTGTSSYEQYF. The CDR3 nucleotides read TGTGCCAGCAGTACTACCGGGACTAGCTCCTACGAGCAGTACTTC.

V is TRBV12-2 and J is TRBJ2-7; the table's TRBD1 call for D was not verified on the DNA. TRBV12-2 is designated a pseudogene. The CDR3 is 15 residues long. CDR3 DNA: TGTGCAAGTCGCTTTGACAGGGGGCCCGCGTACGAGCAGTACTTC. Its protein product is CASRFDRGPAYEQYF.

The CDR3 sequence: CASSSQGNTEAFF. For the CDR3, the DNA is TGTGCCAGCAGCTCACAGGGTAACACTGAAGCTTTCTTT. The genes are TRBV7-2 and TRBJ1-1; maybe TRBD1 (6 bases). The length of the CDR3 is 13 residues. V lost 4 bases, J lost 2 bases, and 8 bases lay in between. Germline CDR1 SGHTA, CDR2 FQGNSA.

This sequence joins TRBV28 and TRBJ1-1; D is uncertain. Germline-derived CDR1 and CDR2 are MDHEN and SYDVKM. The CDR3 length is 13 residues. Trimming took off 10 bases at V and 0 bases at J, with 12 bases between the two ends. The CDR3 sequence is CATLPVVNTEAFF. For the CDR3, the DNA is TGTGCCACCCTTCCGGTAGTGAACACTGAAGCTTTCTTT.

This chain links TRBV7-2 with TRBJ2-4; 8 nucleotides match TRBD1. This CDR3 region has 14 residues. V lost 3 bases and J lost 8; bases outside the gene matches: 6. Germline assignment: CDR1 SGHTA and CDR2 FQGNSA. The CDR3 DNA is TGTGCCAGCAGCTTTGACAGGGGTCGTGACATTCAGTACTTC. Its protein is CASSFDRGRDIQYF.

The chain carries TRBV27 and TRBJ1-1; D may be TRBD1 (5 bases). The CDR3 has 14 amino acids. V was trimmed by 6 bases and J by 5 bases, leaving 16 bases between them. Germline V gene lookup returns CDR1 MNHEY and CDR2 SMNVEV (reference sequence). For the CDR3, the DNA is TGTGCCAGCAGCATAGCAGGGTATCGAACTGAAGCTTTCTTT. Protein sequence: CASSIAGYRTEAFF.

This sequence joins TRBV5-4 and TRBJ1-6; D perhaps matches TRBD1 (6 bases). This CDR3 spans 14 amino acids. V was clipped by 4 bases and J by 7 bases, with 12 bases between them. Germline V CDR1 and CDR2: SGHNT, YYREEE (reference sequence). The CDR3 is CASSLPQGNSPLHF. The CDR3 nucleotides read TGTGCCAGCAGCCTACCACAGGGCAATTCACCCCTCCACTTT.

The J gene is TRBJ2-1, the V gene TRBV9; 9 bases map to TRBD2. The germline gives CDR1 SGDLS, CDR2 YYNGEE. Trimming took 4 bases from V and 8 from J; bases not matched to a gene: 10. This CDR3 comprises 15 residues. Here the CDR3 reads CASSTGTSLGDEQFF. The CDR3 DNA sequence: TGTGCCAGCAGCACAGGGACTAGCCTAGGGGATGAGCAGTTCTTC.

Only one count was recorded for this clone. V usage is TRBV5-1 and J usage is TRBJ1-1; 7 bases map to TRBD1. The CDR3 has 14 amino acids. After removal of 4 bases from V and 1 base from J, the junction contained 4 bases not matched to a gene. The germline V gene encodes CDR1 SGHRS and CDR2 YFSETQ. CDR3 nucleotides: TGCGCCAGCAGCCAGGGACAGCCGAACACTGAAGCTTTCTTT. This gives the protein CASSQGQPNTEAFF.

This chain links TRBV29-1 with TRBJ1-6; 7 bases line up with TRBD1. The CDR3 length is 13 residues. The trim removed 5 bases at V and 4 bases at J, leaving 2 bases unmatched. Germline V CDR1 and CDR2: SQVTM, ANQGSEA. CDR3 sequence: CSVQGQYNSPLHF. The CDR3 nucleotides are TGCAGCGTTCAGGGACAGTATAATTCACCCCTCCACTTT.

This clone was counted a single time. The CDR3 is CASSQETGSYEQYF. CDR3 nucleotide sequence: TGTGCCAGCAGCCAAGAGACGGGCTCCTACGAGCAGTACTTC. The J gene is TRBJ2-7, the V gene TRBV3-1 (or the pseudogene TRBV3-2), with D hard to call. This CDR3 is built from 14 residues. With 0 bases removed from V and 0 bases from J, the gap between germline ends came to 6 bases. Germline V gives CDR1 LGHDT, CDR2 YNNKEL (reference sequence).